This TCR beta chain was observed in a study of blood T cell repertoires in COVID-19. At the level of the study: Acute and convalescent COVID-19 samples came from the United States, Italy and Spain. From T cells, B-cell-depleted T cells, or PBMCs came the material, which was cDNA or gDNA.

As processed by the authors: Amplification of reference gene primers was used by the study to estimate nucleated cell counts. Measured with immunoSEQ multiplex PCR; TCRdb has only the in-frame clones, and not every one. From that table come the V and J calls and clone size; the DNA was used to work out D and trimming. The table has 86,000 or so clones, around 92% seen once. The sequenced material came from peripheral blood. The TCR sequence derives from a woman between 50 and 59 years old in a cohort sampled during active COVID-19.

CDR3 in amino acids: CASSRTGNTEAFF. DNA of the CDR3: TGTGCCAGCAGCCGGACAGGGAACACTGAAGCTTTCTTT. This sequence joins TRBV28 and TRBJ1-1; 7 nucleotides match TRBD1. The length of the CDR3 is 13 residues. The germline CDR1 and CDR2 sequences are MDHEN and SYDVKM. Unmatched junction bases numbered 2, after V lost 6 bases and J lost 1 base.